The 12 T cell receptor beta chains listed next were all sequenced from one sample in a study of CD8+ T cells in alopecia areata. Treatment of the sample: oral pan-JAK inhibitor, 5-10 mg twice daily. Extraction of RNA preceded its reverse transcription into cDNA, which served as the sequencing template. The repertoire was sequenced with immunoSEQ multiplex PCR; TCRdb's copy has only in-frame clones and lacks some. Of approximately 180,000 clones in the sample, roughly 50% were seen once. Sequenced material: CD8+ T cells sorted from blood, taken at week 24, from a patient treated with tofacitinib. These receptor sequences come from a human donor with alopecia areata.

The chain links TRBV7-6 to TRBJ2-5; D remains ambiguous. The V gene's germline CDR1 is SGHVS and CDR2 FNYEAQ. Deletions cut 1 base from V and 3 bases from J, with 6 bases between. The CDR3 runs to 13 residues. CDR3 DNA sequence: TGTGCCAGCAGCTTAGTGCGCGAAGAGACCCAGTACTTC. Translation gives CASSLVREETQYF. Full variable domain (outside the CDR3, taken from reference TRBV7-6 and TRBJ2-5): GAGVSQSPRYKVTKRGQDVALRCDPISGHVSLYWYRQALGQGPEFLTYFNYEAQQDKSGLPNDRFSAERPEGSISTLTIQRTEQRDSAMYRCASSLVREETQYFGPGTRLLVL.

In DNA form, the CDR3 reads TGTGCCAGCAGGACGGGACTAGCGGGCTACGAGCAGTACTTC. Its translation: CASRTGLAGYEQYF. The chain combines TRBV27 with TRBJ2-7; 12 nucleotides align to TRBD2. This CDR3 has 14 residues. V gave up 6 bases and J gave up 3 bases; unmatched junction bases: 3. CDR1 and CDR2 (germline): MNHEY, SMNVEV (reference sequence).

This clone was picked up a small number of times. The chain carries TRBV9 and TRBJ2-7; 7 bases fit TRBD2. V was pared by 1 base and J by 3 bases, with 7 bases of the junction left unmatched. The CDR3 runs 15 residues. Germline V gene data show CDR1 as SGDLS and CDR2 as YYNGEE. The CDR3 spells CASSVSAGVDYEQYF. The CDR3 nucleotides are TGTGCCAGCAGCGTAAGTGCGGGGGTTGACTACGAGCAGTACTTC.

There are a few counts of this clone. This chain connects TRBV29-1 to TRBJ1-2; D unclear. The CDR3 extends over 11 amino acids. Germline CDR1 and CDR2: SQVTM and ANQGSEA. Trimming removed 4 bases from V and 6 bases from J, with 9 bases in between. The CDR3 loop is CSVVGNDGYTF. In nucleotides, the CDR3 is TGCAGCGTTGTAGGGAACGATGGCTACACCTTC.

Only a few counts were recorded for this clone. V and J are TRBV19 and TRBJ2-1, with 8 bases that match TRBD2. CDR3 length: 16 residues. Germline CDR1 LNHDA, CDR2 SQIVND (reference sequence). J lost 0 bases, V lost 6 bases, and 7 bases had no gene match. Here the CDR3 DNA reads TGTGCCAGTAGCCCTTCCGGGACTAGCTCCTACAATGAGCAGTTCTTC. It encodes CASSPSGTSSYNEQFF.

Of note for this clone: A junction boundary mismatches the germline segment, possibly from a read error. The chain joins TRBV6-5 to TRBJ1-1; D unclear. The CDR3 has 13 residues. Germline V CDR1 and CDR2: MNHEY, SVGAGI. The CDR3 sequence: CATSVGEKAEAFF. Written as DNA, the CDR3 is TGCGCCACGAGCGTTGGGGAGAAGGCTGAAGCTTTCTTT.

CDR3 in amino acids: CASSLEGPPTEAFF. Written as DNA, the CDR3 is TGTGCCAGCAGCTTGGAGGGGCCTCCGACTGAAGCTTTCTTT. The chain has TRBV13 and TRBJ1-1, with a weak D call TRBD1 (5 bases). V was trimmed by 3 bases and J by 5 bases, leaving 13 bases between them. Germline V gives CDR1 PRHDT, CDR2 FYEKMQ (reference sequence). This CDR3 is built from 14 residues.

This clone was picked up a small number of times. This chain joins TRBV30 and TRBJ2-3; D may be TRBD1 or TRBD2 (5 bases each). The CDR3 consists of 14 residues. V lost 1 base, J lost 2 bases, and 10 bases lay in between. Germline CDR1 is GTSNPN and CDR2 is SVGIG (reference sequence). The CDR3 region has the DNA TGTGCCTGGAGTGCGGGACGGAACACAGATACGCAGTATTTT. Its translation is CAWSAGRNTDTQYF. The entire variable domain, with the rest obtained from reference TRBV30 and TRBJ2-3, is as follows: SQTIHQWPATLVQPVGSPLSLECTVEGTSNPNLYWYRQAAGRGLQLLFYSVGIGQISSEVPQNLSASRPQDRQFILSSKKLLLSDSGFYLCAWSAGRNTDTQYFGPGTRLTVL.

This rearrangement joins TRBV5-1 to TRBJ2-3, with no clear D. CDR3 length equals 14 residues. CDR1 and CDR2 (germline): SGHRS, YFSETQ. V dropped 0 bases and J dropped 6 bases, with 11 bases sitting between them. CDR3 coding DNA: TGCGCCAGCAGCTTGGAAGCCGCCACGGATACGCAGTATTTT. As protein: CASSLEAATDTQYF.

The rearrangement uses TRBV5-6 and TRBJ2-2; the D gene is possibly TRBD1 (5 bases). V dropped 4 bases and J dropped 5 bases, with 9 bases sitting between them. In germline, CDR1 is SGHDT, CDR2 YYEEEE. The CDR3 totals 13 residues. Here the CDR3 DNA reads TGTGCCAGCAGCCAGGGAAGGACCGGGGAGCTGTTTTTT. Its protein is CASSQGRTGELFF.

The chain employs TRBV4-3 and TRBJ2-1; 8 bases align to TRBD1. This CDR3 has 16 amino acids. Germline lookup yields CDR1 LGHNA and CDR2 YSLEER. V was pared by 0 bases and J by 5 bases, with 6 bases of the junction left unmatched. CDR3 DNA: TGCGCCAGCAGCCAAGATAGGGGACAGGTTAACAATGAGCAGTTCTTC. This translates into CASSQDRGQVNNEQFF.

This clone has a handful of counts. This chain uses TRBV30 with TRBJ2-7; D unclear. The CDR3 has 12 residues. The V end was cut by 0 bases, the J end by 3 bases, with 6 bases between. Germline CDR1 reads GTSNPN; CDR2 reads SVGIG (reference sequence). DNA of the CDR3: TGTGCCTGGAGTGTACGGCGCTACGAGCAGTACTTC. Translating it yields CAWSVRRYEQYF.